This is a list of T cell receptor beta chains from one sample in a study of T cells in Graves' hyperthyroidism and ophthalmopathy. TCRdb called the multiplex PCR reads again in MiXCR, with one record for every CDR3 protein. The repertoire holds fewer than 450,000 distinct CDR3 sequences, with over 12% as singletons. Material: blood. These receptors were taken from a woman aged 55-70 years with Graves' ophthalmopathy. The CDR3 runs from the conserved cysteine through the conserved F or W. The D gene is left open where the match is weak. Clone size, where shown, is once, few, many, or a class for clones that have expanded.

j_gene	v_gene	d_gene	abundance	CDR3nt	CDR3aa
TRBJ2-3	TRBV12-3/TRBV12-4	-	many	TGTGCCAGCAGTTTTTCAGCTAGCACAGATACGCAGTATTTT	CASSFSASTDTQYF
TRBJ2-1	TRBV30	TRBD2	many	TGTGCCTGGACCGTTGGGACTAGCGGGAGCCATGAGCAGTTCTTC	CAWTVGTSGSHEQFF
TRBJ2-1	TRBV10-3	TRBD2	-	TGTGCCATCAGCGGAACTAGCGGGAGTGCCCACAATGAGCAGTTCTTC	CAISGTSGSAHNEQFF
TRBJ1-1	TRBV27	-	many	TGTGCCAGCAGCCCAGTGACAGTGGAGAACACTGAAGCTTTCTTT	CASSPVTVENTEAFF
TRBJ2-2	TRBV12-3/TRBV12-4	TRBD1	many	TGTGCCAGCAGTTCTCAGACAGGGCTAAAGGACACCGGGGAGCTGTTTTTT	CASSSQTGLKDTGELFF
TRBJ2-2	TRBV29-1	TRBD2	once	TGCAGCGTTGTCCTGACTAGCGGGAGGGCCGGCGGGGAGCTGTTTTTT	CSVVLTSGRAGGELFF
TRBJ2-7	TRBV11-2	-	many	TGTGCCAGCAGCCAAACCTCCGGGATATCCGCCTACGAGCAGTACTTC	CASSQTSGISAYEQYF
TRBJ2-1	TRBV13	TRBD2	-	TGTGCCAGCAGCTTAGCCTCCCGACTAGCAGTCTACAATGAGCAGTTCTTC	CASSLASRLAVYNEQFF
TRBJ1-2	TRBV2	TRBD1	many	TGTGCCAGCAGTGAAGCCGAAGGGACAGGGGGAGGCTACACCTTC	CASSEAEGTGGGYTF
TRBJ2-3	TRBV2	TRBD1	few	TGTGCCAGCATGCCGTGGGGACAGGGCGATACGCAGTATTTT	CASMPWGQGDTQYF
TRBJ2-1	TRBV7-2	TRBD1	many	TGTGCCAGCAGCCGGGGACAGGGGAGGGATGAGCAGTTCTTC	CASSRGQGRDEQFF
TRBJ1-1	TRBV3-1	TRBD1	many	TGTGCCAGCAGCGAACAGGGGGCTAGCACTGAAGCTTTCTTT	CASSEQGASTEAFF
TRBJ2-3	TRBV20-1	TRBD1	many	TGCAGTGCTCAAGGGGGGACAGGGGCTACGGATACGCAGTATTTT	CSAQGGTGATDTQYF
TRBJ2-5	TRBV6-5	TRBD2	-	TGTGCCAGCAGTTATTCTAGCGGGTGGGCGGGAGAGACCCAGTACTTC	CASSYSSGWAGETQYF
TRBJ2-1	TRBV20-1	TRBD1	-	TGCAGTGCTACTGGGACAGGGGAGTACAATGAGCAGTTCTTC	CSATGTGEYNEQFF
TRBJ1-1	TRBV19	TRBD1	few	TGTGCCAGTAGTATCGAACAGGGGATAATGAACACTGAAGCTTTCTTT	CASSIEQGIMNTEAFF
TRBJ2-2	TRBV27	TRBD2	-	TGTGCCAGCTCTTTTCTAGCGGGAGACGGGGACACCGGGGAGCTGTTTTTT	CASSFLAGDGDTGELFF
TRBJ1-6	TRBV12-3/TRBV12-4	-	many	TGTGCCAGCAGTTCCCCGCCGGAGGGGTATTCACCCCTCCACTTT	CASSSPPEGYSPLHF
TRBJ2-1	TRBV28	-	many	TGTGCCAGCAGTCTGGGGGGTGGTCACAATGAGCAGTTCTTC	CASSLGGGHNEQFF
TRBJ2-1	TRBV28	-	-	TGTGCCAGCAGTTTGCGCGGGACAGCCCTCGGGGGTGAGCAATTCTTC	CASSLRGTALGGEQFF
TRBJ2-2	TRBV7-9	-	many	TGTGCCAGCAGCTTAGCGCTTGCCAGCTACACCGGGGAGCTGTTTTTT	CASSLALASYTGELFF
TRBJ1-2	TRBV7-2	-	few	TGTGCCAGCAGCTTTAGAGCTCGGGACTATGGCTACACCTTC	CASSFRARDYGYTF
TRBJ2-7	TRBV28	-	few	TGTGCCAGCAGTTCGTACGACGGAACCTACGAGCAGTACTTC	CASSSYDGTYEQYF
TRBJ2-1	TRBV7-9	TRBD2	many	TGTGCCAGCAGCCCTAGCGGGAGGTTGATAGGAGAGCAGTTCTTC	CASSPSGRLIGEQFF
TRBJ2-5	TRBV5-1	-	few	TGCGCCAGCAGCTTGTTATCGAGCAGGGATCAAGAGACCCAGTACTTC	CASSLLSSRDQETQYF
TRBJ2-1	TRBV7-3	-	many	TGTGCCAGCAGCCCAGCAGTGGGGGATGAGCAGTTCTTC	CASSPAVGDEQFF
TRBJ2-5	TRBV5-8	-	many	TGTGCCAGCAGACATCCCGCGTTGGAGACCCAGTACTTC	CASRHPALETQYF
TRBJ2-7	TRBV20-1	-	many	TGCAGTGCGCGAGCGGCCTCCTACGAGCAGTACTTC	CSARAASYEQYF
TRBJ1-5	TRBV20-1	TRBD1	-	TGCAGTGCTAGAGCCGGGACAGGGACCCTTAGCAATCAGCCCCAGCATTTT	CSARAGTGTLSNQPQHF
TRBJ2-3	TRBV12-3/TRBV12-4	-	-	TGTGCCAGCAGTCAGATGGGAGATCGCACAGATACGCAGTATTTT	CASSQMGDRTDTQYF
TRBJ2-3	TRBV24-1	TRBD2	many	TGTGCCACCAGTGATTTCAGAAGGGCGGGAGTCGGGACAGATACGCAGTATTTT	CATSDFRRAGVGTDTQYF
TRBJ2-3	TRBV3-1	-	many	TGTGCCAGCAGCGCGAGACTAGATATTTCCACAGATACGCAGTATTTT	CASSARLDISTDTQYF
TRBJ1-1	TRBV5-1	-	many	TGCGCCAGCAGCTTTATTTCCGGGTCCAACACTGAAGCTTTCTTT	CASSFISGSNTEAFF
TRBJ2-1	TRBV10-1	TRBD2	few	TGCGCCAGCAGTGAGTCCAAAAGCGGGAGAGGGAATGAGCAGTTCTTC	CASSESKSGRGNEQFF
TRBJ1-3	TRBV3-1	-	many	TGTGCCAGCAGCAACCGCAACTGGGGCACCATATATTTT	CASSNRNWGTIYF
TRBJ2-2	TRBV24-1	-	-	TGTGCCACCGGGGGGCAACCGGACACCGGGGAGCTGTTTTTT	CATGGQPDTGELFF
TRBJ2-7	TRBV20-1	-	many	TGCAGTGCCCCCAGGGGCCCCGCCTACGAGCAGTACTTC	CSAPRGPAYEQYF
TRBJ2-7	TRBV27	TRBD2	many	TGTGCCAGCAGCGCGGGACTACTCGGGATCTACGAGCAGTACTTC	CASSAGLLGIYEQYF
TRBJ1-6	TRBV20-1	TRBD1	many	TGCAGTGCTAGAGAGTGGGGACAGGGTAATTCACCCCTCCACTTT	CSAREWGQGNSPLHF
TRBJ2-7	TRBV2	TRBD2	many	TGTGCCAGCAGTGAGTTTAGCGGGCTCTCCTACGAGCAGTACTTC	CASSEFSGLSYEQYF
TRBJ2-1	TRBV12-3/TRBV12-4	TRBD2	-	TGTGCCAGCAGTGTTAGCGGGGGGGATGAGCAGTTCTTC	CASSVSGGDEQFF
TRBJ2-5	TRBV10-2	TRBD2	many	TGCGCCAGCAGTGCCCTAGCGGGAGGTGAGACCCAGTACTTC	CASSALAGGETQYF
TRBJ2-3	TRBV28	-	many	TGTGCCAGCAGTTTGATTGGAGCCACTAGCACAGATACGCAGTATTTT	CASSLIGATSTDTQYF
TRBJ1-1	TRBV3-1	-	many	TGTGCCAGCAGCCAAGCCGAAGGTGAAGCTTTCTTT	CASSQAEGEAFF
TRBJ2-7	TRBV20-1	-	-	TGCAGTGCTAGGGGGCAGGGGAGAGGCGAGCAGTACTTC	CSARGQGRGEQYF
TRBJ2-7	TRBV28	TRBD1	many	TGTGCCAGCAGTCCGGACAGGGGCTGGGGCTACGAGCAGTACTTC	CASSPDRGWGYEQYF
TRBJ2-1	TRBV20-1	TRBD1	many	TGCAGTGCTAGAGATCTCTTACAGGGGGAAGATGAGCAGTTCTTC	CSARDLLQGEDEQFF
TRBJ2-1	TRBV2	TRBD2	many	TGTGCCAGCCTAGCGGGAGGTTACAATGAGCAGTTCTTC	CASLAGGYNEQFF
TRBJ2-7	TRBV20-1	TRBD2	many	TGCAGTGCTAGTGGACTAGCGGGAGGGCTATCCTACGAGCAGTACTTC	CSASGLAGGLSYEQYF
TRBJ2-7	TRBV11-2	TRBD1	many	TGTGCCAGCAGCTTAGATTCCGGGACAGGGGACTACGAGCAGTACTTC	CASSLDSGTGDYEQYF
TRBJ2-7	TRBV7-2	TRBD2	many	TGTGCCAGCAGCTTATCGAGGGGCAGCGGGAGTGGCGACGAGCAGTACTTC	CASSLSRGSGSGDEQYF